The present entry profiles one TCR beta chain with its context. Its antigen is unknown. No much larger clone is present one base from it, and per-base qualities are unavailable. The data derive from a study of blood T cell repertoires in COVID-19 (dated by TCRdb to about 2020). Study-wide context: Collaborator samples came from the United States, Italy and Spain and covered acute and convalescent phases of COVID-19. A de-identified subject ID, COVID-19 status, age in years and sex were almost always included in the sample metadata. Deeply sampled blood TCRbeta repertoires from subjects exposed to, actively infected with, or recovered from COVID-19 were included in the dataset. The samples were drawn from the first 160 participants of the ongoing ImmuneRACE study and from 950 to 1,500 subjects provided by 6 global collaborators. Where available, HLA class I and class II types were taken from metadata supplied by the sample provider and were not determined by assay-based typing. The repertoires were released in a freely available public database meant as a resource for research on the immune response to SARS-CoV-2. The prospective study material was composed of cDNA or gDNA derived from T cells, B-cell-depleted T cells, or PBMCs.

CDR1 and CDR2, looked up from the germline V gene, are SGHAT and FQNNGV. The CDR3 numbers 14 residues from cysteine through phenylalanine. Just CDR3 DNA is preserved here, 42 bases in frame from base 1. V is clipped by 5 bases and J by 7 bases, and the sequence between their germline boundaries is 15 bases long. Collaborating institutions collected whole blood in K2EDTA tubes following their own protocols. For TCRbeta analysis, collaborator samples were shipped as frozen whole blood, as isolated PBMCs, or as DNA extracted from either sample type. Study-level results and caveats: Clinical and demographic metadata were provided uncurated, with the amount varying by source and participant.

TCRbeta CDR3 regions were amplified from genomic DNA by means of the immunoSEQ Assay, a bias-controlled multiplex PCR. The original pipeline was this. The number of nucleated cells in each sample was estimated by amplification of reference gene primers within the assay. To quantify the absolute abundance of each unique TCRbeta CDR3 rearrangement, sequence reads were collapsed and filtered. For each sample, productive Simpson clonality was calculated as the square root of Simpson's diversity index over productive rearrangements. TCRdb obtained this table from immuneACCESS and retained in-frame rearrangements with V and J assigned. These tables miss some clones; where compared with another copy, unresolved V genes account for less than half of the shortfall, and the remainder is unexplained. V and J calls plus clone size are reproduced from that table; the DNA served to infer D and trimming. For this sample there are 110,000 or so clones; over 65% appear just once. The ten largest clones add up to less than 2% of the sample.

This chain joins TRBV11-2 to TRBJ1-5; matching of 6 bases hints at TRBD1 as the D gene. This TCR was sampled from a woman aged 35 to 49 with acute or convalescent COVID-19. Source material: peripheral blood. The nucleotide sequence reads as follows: TGTGCCAGCAGCACACAGGGAGATGGACAGCCCCAGCATTTT. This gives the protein CASSTQGDGQPQHF.